This TCR beta chain was identified during a study of TIL therapy for anti-PD-1-resistant metastatic lung cancer. Overall study context: Median tumor mutation burden was 1.5 mutations per megabase. Study-wide findings and caveats: The cohort had more treatment-naive, never-smoker and oncogene-addicted patients than typical.

As for time point: pre-treatment sample, taken before nivolumab and TIL therapy. Sequencing used immunoSEQ v3. Sequencing used immunoSEQ multiplex PCR; TCRdb keeps in-frame clones, though not all of them. The repertoire holds around 21,000 clones, with about two thirds as singletons. The CDR3 loop spans 14 amino acids. CDR1 is MNHEY, CDR2 SVGAGI, per germline. The V and J ends lost 0 bases and 4 bases respectively, with 7 bases between them. This clone was found a few times. The target antigen is unknown. Specimen: blood, collected at baseline. This chain joins TRBV6-5 and TRBJ1-3; D remains ambiguous. The receptor's source is a person between 25 and 79 years old with non-small cell lung cancer. In DNA, the CDR3 is TGTGCCAGCAGTTACTCGACCAGGGGAAACACCATATATTTT. It yields the protein CASSYSTRGNTIYF.